This entry lists 14 T cell receptor beta chains sequenced from one sample in a study of cytomegalovirus exposure and HLA in healthy donors. The method was immunoSEQ multiplex PCR; TCRdb's version includes in-frame clones alone and lacks a portion of them. The table lists roughly 150,000 clones, 84% of them singletons, with roughly a tenth in the top ten. Sequenced sample: PBMCs. The receptors originated from a man younger than 45 in good health and CMV-seropositive.

The chain combines TRBV9 with TRBJ2-7, with TRBD2 identical over 11 bases. Germline CDR1 SGDLS, CDR2 YYNGEE. This CDR3 contains 15 residues. J lost 3 bases, V lost 3 bases, and 5 bases had no gene match. CDR3 sequence reads: CASSALAGGFYEQYF. The CDR3 coding sequence is TGTGCCAGCAGCGCTCTAGCGGGGGGCTTCTACGAGCAGTACTTC. Complete variable domain (other parts from reference TRBV9 and TRBJ2-7): DSGVTQTPKHLITATGQRVTLRCSPRSGDLSVYWYQQSLDQGLQFLIQYYNGEERAKGNILERFSAQQFPDLHSELNLSSLELGDSALYFCASSALAGGFYEQYFGPGTRLTVT.

This CDR3 reads CASTRGLAGGYEQYF. In DNA form, the CDR3 reads TGTGCCAGCACCAGGGGACTAGCGGGAGGGTACGAGCAGTACTTC. The J gene is TRBJ2-7, the V gene TRBV6-5, with TRBD2 matching 16 bases. The CDR3 extends over 15 amino acids. From germline, CDR1 is MNHEY and CDR2 SVGAGI. Unmatched junction bases numbered 4, after V lost 7 bases and J lost 4 bases.

The chain has TRBV7-8 and TRBJ1-1; D uncertain. The CDR3 runs 19 residues. Trimming cost V 5 bases and J 1 base, with 26 bases left between them. Germline CDR1 reads SGHVS; CDR2 reads FQNEAQ. CDR3 sequence (DNA): TGTGCCAGCAGCCCCCGGTGGGGAGCGTACAGAAAGGAGAACACTGAAGCTTTCTTT. Its translation: CASSPRWGAYRKENTEAFF.

This chain uses TRBV30 with TRBJ2-1; TRBD2 matches 10 bases. This CDR3 region has 11 residues. Germline V gene sequence: CDR1 GTSNPN, CDR2 SVGIG (reference sequence). Trimming took 2 bases from V and 14 from J; bases not matched to a gene: 3. The CDR3 DNA reads as TGTGCCTGGAGTCTGCTAGCGGGGGAGTTCTTC. This translates into CAWSLLAGEFF.

This clone came up a few times. This chain joins TRBV2 and TRBJ1-6; a possible D gene is TRBD1 (6 bases). This CDR3 is 15 amino acids long. Trimming removed 6 bases at V and 5 bases at J, with 14 bases between. Germline V gene data show CDR1 as SNHLY and CDR2 as FYNNEI. For the CDR3, the DNA is TGTGCCAGCAGCCCTGGGACACCCAATAATTCACCCCTCCACTTT. It is translated as CASSPGTPNNSPLHF.

The chain couples TRBV2 to TRBJ1-1, with no clear D. CDR1 SNHLY and CDR2 FYNNEI come from the germline V gene. This CDR3 is built from 15 residues. Trimming removed 7 bases from V and 2 bases from J, with 17 bases in between. CDR3 sequence reads: CASTQRNIANTEAFF. For the CDR3, the DNA is TGTGCCAGCACGCAGAGGAACATAGCCAACACTGAAGCTTTCTTT.

This chain connects TRBV5-4 to TRBJ2-3; 7 nucleotides line up with TRBD1. Germline V gives CDR1 SGHNT, CDR2 YYREEE (reference sequence). The CDR3 is made up of 13 amino acids. CDR3 bases: TGTGCAGTAGGGAAACAGGGGCCAGATACGCAGTATTTT. It specifies CAVGKQGPDTQYF.

The CDR3 bases are TGTGCCAGCTCACCTGCGCCCGCCGGGACACCGAACACCGGGGAGCTGTTTTTT. Amino acid sequence: CASSPAPAGTPNTGELFF. V and J are TRBV18 and TRBJ2-2; D might be TRBD1 (6 bases). CDR1 is KGHSH, CDR2 LQKENI, per germline. The CDR3 covers 18 residues. The V end lost 3 bases, the J end lost 0 bases, and 17 bases lay between the germline ends.

The rearrangement uses TRBV9 and TRBJ1-4, with D uncertain. CDR3 size: 15 residues. Germline CDR1 is SGDLS and CDR2 is YYNGEE. V was cut by 0 bases and J by 4 bases, with 10 bases left in between. CDR3 region: CASSVETGFNEKLFF. CDR3 in DNA: TGTGCCAGCAGCGTAGAAACGGGTTTTAATGAAAAACTGTTTTTT.

V is TRBV5-1 and J is TRBJ1-5, with D possibly matching TRBD1 (5 bases). CDR1 is SGHRS and CDR2 is YFSETQ in the germline V gene. The CDR3 is 17 residues long. Trimming left V 4 bases short and J 0 bases short, with 17 bases between. This chain's CDR3 is CASSLGPGGNSNQPQHF. CDR3 nucleotide sequence: TGCGCCAGCAGCCTGGGACCTGGCGGTAATAGCAATCAGCCCCAGCATTTT.

The CDR3 loop reads CASSINGGGQGSGYTF. Here the CDR3 DNA reads TGTGCCAGTAGTATTAATGGAGGCGGACAGGGAAGTGGCTACACCTTC. The genes are TRBV19 and TRBJ1-2; TRBD1 agrees at 8 bases. Per germline, CDR1 LNHDA and CDR2 SQIVND (reference sequence). The CDR3 is 16 amino acids. The V segment lost 3 bases and the J segment 7 bases; nucleotides outside the gene matches: 13. The full variable domain, its missing parts supplied by reference TRBV19 and TRBJ1-2, is DGGITQSPKYLFRKEGQNVTLSCEQNLNHDAMYWYRQDPGQGLRLIYYSQIVNDFQKGDIAEGYSVSREKKESFPLTVTSAQKNPTAFYLCASSINGGGQGSGYTFGSGTRLTVV.

This chain joins TRBV4-1 and TRBJ2-1, with D maybe TRBD1 (5 bases). Germline CDR1 reads MGHRA; CDR2 reads YSYEKL. Deletions cut 0 bases from V and 7 bases from J, with 10 bases between. This CDR3 has 14 residues. In DNA form, the CDR3 reads TGCGCCAGCAGCCAAGAATCCGACAGAAATGAGCAGTTCTTC. This sequence encodes CASSQESDRNEQFF.

The chain is built from TRBV28 and TRBJ1-1; D ambiguous. The CDR3 covers 13 residues. CDR1 and CDR2 (germline): MDHEN, SYDVKM. V lost 6 bases and J lost 2, with 10 bases in between. The CDR3 DNA follows: TGTGCCAGCAGCTCTAGAGCTAACACTGAAGCTTTCTTT. Translating it yields CASSSRANTEAFF.

This chain joins TRBV4-1 and TRBJ2-2; 7 nucleotides match TRBD2. The ends lost 4 bases at V and 1 base at J; junction bases unmatched: 6. Germline CDR1 reads MGHRA; CDR2 reads YSYEKL. This CDR3 contains 16 residues. This CDR3 reads CASSPEGGGNTGELFF. CDR3 DNA: TGCGCCAGCAGCCCAGAGGGCGGGGGGAACACCGGGGAGCTGTTTTTT.